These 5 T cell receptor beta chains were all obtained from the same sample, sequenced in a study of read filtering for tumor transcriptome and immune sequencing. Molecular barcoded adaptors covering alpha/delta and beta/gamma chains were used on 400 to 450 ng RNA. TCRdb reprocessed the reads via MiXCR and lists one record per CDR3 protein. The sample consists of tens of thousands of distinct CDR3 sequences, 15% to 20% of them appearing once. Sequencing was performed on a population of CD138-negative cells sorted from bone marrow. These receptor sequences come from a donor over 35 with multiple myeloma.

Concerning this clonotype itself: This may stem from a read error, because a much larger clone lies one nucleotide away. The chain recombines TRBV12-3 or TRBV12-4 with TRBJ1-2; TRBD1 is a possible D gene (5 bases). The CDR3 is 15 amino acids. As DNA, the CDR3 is TGTGCCAGCGGTTTGCTCGCCGGGACTCCCTATGGCTACACCTTC. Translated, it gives CASGLLAGTPYGYTF.

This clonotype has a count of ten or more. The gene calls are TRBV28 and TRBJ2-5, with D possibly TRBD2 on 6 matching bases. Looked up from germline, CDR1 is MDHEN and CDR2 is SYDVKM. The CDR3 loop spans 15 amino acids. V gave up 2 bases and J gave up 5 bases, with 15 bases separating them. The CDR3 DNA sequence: TGTGCCAGCAGTTTAGGAGCGGGCCCCGAGGAGACCCAGTACTTC. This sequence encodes CASSLGAGPEETQYF.

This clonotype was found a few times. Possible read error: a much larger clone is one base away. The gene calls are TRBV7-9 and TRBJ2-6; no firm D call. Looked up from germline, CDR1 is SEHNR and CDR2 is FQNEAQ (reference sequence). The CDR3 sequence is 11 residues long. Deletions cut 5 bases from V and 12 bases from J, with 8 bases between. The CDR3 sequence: CASSPSRVLTF. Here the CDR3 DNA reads TGTGCCAGCAGCCCCTCGCGCGTCCTGACTTTC.

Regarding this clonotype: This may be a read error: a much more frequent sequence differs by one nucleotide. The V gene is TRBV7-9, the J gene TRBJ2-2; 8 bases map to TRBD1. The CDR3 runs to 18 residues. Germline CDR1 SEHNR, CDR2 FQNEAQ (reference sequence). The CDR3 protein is CASSLEPGQGANIGELFF. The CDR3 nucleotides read TGTGCCAGCAGCTTAGAGCCAGGACAGGGTGCGAACATCGGGGAGCTGTTTTTT.

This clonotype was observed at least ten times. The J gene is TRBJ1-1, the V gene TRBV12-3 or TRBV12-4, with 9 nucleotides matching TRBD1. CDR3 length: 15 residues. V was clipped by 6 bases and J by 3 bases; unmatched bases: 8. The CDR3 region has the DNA TGTGCCAGCAGCCGCCTCCGGGACAGGGACACTGAAGCTTTCTTT. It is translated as CASSRLRDRDTEAFF.